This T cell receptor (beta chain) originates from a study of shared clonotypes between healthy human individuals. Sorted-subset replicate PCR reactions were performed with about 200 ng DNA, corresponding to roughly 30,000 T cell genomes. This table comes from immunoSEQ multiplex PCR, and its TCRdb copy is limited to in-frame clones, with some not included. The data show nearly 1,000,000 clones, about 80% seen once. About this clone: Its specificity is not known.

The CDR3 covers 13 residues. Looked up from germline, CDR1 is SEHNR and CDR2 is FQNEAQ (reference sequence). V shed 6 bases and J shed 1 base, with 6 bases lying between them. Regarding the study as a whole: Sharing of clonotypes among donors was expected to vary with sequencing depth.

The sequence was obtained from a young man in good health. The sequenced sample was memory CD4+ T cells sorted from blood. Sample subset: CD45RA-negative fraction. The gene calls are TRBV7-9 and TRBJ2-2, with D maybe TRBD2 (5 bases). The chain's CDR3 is CASRGGNTGELFF. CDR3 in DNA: TGTGCCAGCAGAGGAGGGAACACCGGGGAGCTGTTTTTT.